The rows below give T cell receptor beta chains drawn from one sample of a study of PD-1 blockade in classical Hodgkin lymphoma. Some clones are missing from TCRdb's copy, which holds only in-frame ones; the method was immunoSEQ multiplex PCR. The table includes approximately 150,000 clones, around four fifths detected once. Sequenced here: peripheral blood mononuclear cells (PBMCs), sampled before the second cycle of nivolumab. All receptors derive from a human donor with classical Hodgkin lymphoma. CDR3s include the opening cysteine and the closing phenylalanine or tryptophan. A D gene is named only where the DNA matches it firmly. Only part of the rows carry a size: once, few, many, or a class if the clone is expanded.

V,D,size,J,CDR3,DNA
TRBV5-5,-,-,TRBJ1-2,CASSLTENYGYTF,TGTGCCAGCAGCCTTACAGAAAACTATGGCTACACCTTC
TRBV6-5,-,-,TRBJ2-6,CASSYFGGGANVLTF,TGTGCCAGCAGTTACTTCGGGGGTGGGGCCAACGTCCTGACTTTC
TRBV19,TRBD1,-,TRBJ1-1,CASSTGGQLTEAFF,TGTGCCAGTAGTACGGGGGGACAGCTCACTGAAGCTTTCTTT
TRBV5-1,TRBD1,-,TRBJ1-3,CASSYGTATGNTIYF,TGCGCCAGCAGCTACGGGACAGCGACTGGAAACACCATATATTTT
TRBV10-3,TRBD1,-,TRBJ1-5,CATVASSGGNQPQHF,TGTGCCACCGTAGCTAGCTCAGGGGGAAATCAGCCCCAGCATTTT
TRBV5-1,-,once,TRBJ1-6,CASSLGEGSPLHF,TGCGCCAGCAGCTTGGGGGAGGGCTCACCCCTCCACTTT
TRBV19,-,-,TRBJ1-2,CASSISAVYGYTF,TGTGCCAGTAGTATCTCTGCGGTCTATGGCTACACCTTC
TRBV7-2,-,-,TRBJ1-1,CASSLVFGYTEAFF,TGTGCCAGCAGCTTAGTCTTCGGATACACTGAAGCTTTCTTT
TRBV2,-,once,TRBJ2-5,CASSDKGWETQYF,TGTGCCAGCAGTGACAAGGGATGGGAGACCCAGTACTTC
TRBV6-5,-,-,TRBJ1-5,CASRDGGRKDQPQHF,TGTGCCAGCAGAGACGGGGGTAGGAAGGATCAGCCCCAGCATTTT
TRBV5-8,-,many,TRBJ1-4,CASSSGLGKLFF,TGTGCCAGCAGCTCCGGACTGGGAAAACTGTTTTTT
TRBV15,TRBD2,once,TRBJ2-7,CATSKSPLAGGGEQYF,TGTGCCACCAGCAAATCCCCACTAGCGGGAGGAGGCGAGCAGTACTTC
TRBV9,-,-,TRBJ2-1,CASGTQLNEQFF,TGTGCCAGCGGGACTCAACTCAATGAGCAGTTCTTC
TRBV7-8,-,-,TRBJ2-2,CASSSPLGPMGGELFF,TGTGCCAGCAGTTCCCCTTTGGGCCCGATGGGGGGGGAGCTGTTTTTT
TRBV6-4,-,-,TRBJ1-1,CASSGDGGGTEAFF,TGTGCCAGCAGTGGAGACGGAGGGGGCACTGAAGCTTTCTTT
TRBV6-6,TRBD2,-,TRBJ2-1,CASTPSGGNEQFF,TGTGCCAGCACCCCTAGCGGGGGTAATGAGCAGTTCTTC
TRBV9,-,-,TRBJ1-4,CASSASAGPGEKLFF,TGTGCCAGCAGCGCGAGCGCCGGGCCCGGGGAAAAACTGTTTTTT
TRBV7-9,TRBD1,-,TRBJ2-6,CASSLGDRDTGANVLTF,TGTGCCAGCAGCTTAGGCGACAGGGACACTGGGGCCAACGTCCTGACTTTC
TRBV27,-,-,TRBJ1-4,CASSTDDGKLFF,TGTGCCAGCAGTACCGACGACGGCAAACTGTTTTTT
TRBV4-2,-,-,TRBJ2-7,CASSQERLSYEQYF,TGTGCCAGCAGCCAAGAGAGGCTTTCCTACGAGCAGTACTTC
TRBV10-3,-,-,TRBJ2-3,CAISDTVLGTDTQYF,TGTGCCATCAGTGATACCGTACTGGGGACAGATACGCAGTATTTT
TRBV4-3,-,-,TRBJ1-4,CASSPMTDRGEKLFF,TGCGCCAGCAGCCCTATGACAGACAGAGGGGAAAAACTGTTTTTT
TRBV12-5,-,-,TRBJ2-1,CASGLGRTVYNEQFF,TGTGCTAGTGGTTTGGGGAGGACAGTTTACAATGAGCAGTTCTTC
TRBV18,-,-,TRBJ2-7,CASSPSLSVYEQYF,TGTGCCAGCTCACCTTCTCTGTCCGTATACGAGCAGTACTTC
TRBV6-5,TRBD1,-,TRBJ1-2,CASSPGQVRGYTF,TGTGCCAGCAGTCCGGGACAGGTGCGAGGCTACACCTTC
TRBV2,TRBD1,once,TRBJ1-4,CASSSTGINEKLFF,TGTGCCAGCAGTTCGACAGGGATAAATGAAAAACTGTTTTTT
TRBV6-1,TRBD1,-,TRBJ1-5,CASSVLTGLVYQPQHF,TGTGCCAGCAGTGTCCTGACAGGGCTGGTGTATCAGCCCCAGCATTTT
TRBV28,TRBD1,many,TRBJ2-2,CASLLGAGGFGGELFF,TGTGCCAGCCTTCTAGGCGCAGGGGGCTTCGGCGGGGAGCTGTTTTTT
TRBV12-5,TRBD2,once,TRBJ2-3,CASGLSAGSTDTQYF,TGTGCTAGTGGTTTGTCAGCGGGAAGCACAGATACGCAGTATTTT
TRBV6-5,-,few,TRBJ1-2,CASSYPGGYTF,TGTGCCAGCAGTTACCCGGGTGGCTACACCTTC
TRBV2,-,-,TRBJ1-1,CASSAPQGMNTEAFF,TGTGCCAGCAGCGCCCCACAGGGAATGAACACTGAAGCTTTCTTT
TRBV29-1,-,-,TRBJ1-5,CSVEMGSNQPQHF,TGCAGCGTTGAGATGGGGTCTAATCAGCCCCAGCATTTT
TRBV7-2,-,-,TRBJ2-7,CASSLPSYEQYF,TGTGCCAGCAGCTTACCCTCCTACGAGCAGTACTTC
TRBV5-4,-,-,TRBJ1-1,CASSWSRGTEAFF,TGTGCCAGCAGCTGGAGCAGGGGCACTGAAGCTTTCTTT
TRBV5-4,TRBD2,-,TRBJ2-7,CASSPGTSKGVHEQYF,TGTGCCAGCAGCCCCGGGACTAGCAAAGGCGTCCACGAGCAGTACTTC
TRBV5-1,TRBD2,-,TRBJ2-5,CASSLAGLAGGPETQYF,TGCGCCAGCAGCTTGGCCGGACTAGCGGGGGGGCCGGAGACCCAGTACTTC
TRBV11-1,-,-,TRBJ1-2,CASSLALGQNYGYTF,TGTGCCAGCAGCTTGGCCCTAGGACAAAACTATGGCTACACCTTC
TRBV5-4,-,few,TRBJ1-2,CASSSIGEGDYGYTF,TGTGCCAGCAGCTCCATAGGGGAAGGTGACTATGGCTACACCTTC
TRBV7-2,TRBD2,few,TRBJ2-4,CASRAGTSGRSGIQYF,TGTGCCAGCAGGGCCGGGACTAGCGGGAGGAGCGGCATTCAGTACTTC
TRBV5-1,TRBD1,-,TRBJ2-2,CASSLAGLGGANTGELFF,TGCGCCAGCAGCTTGGCCGGTTTAGGGGGCGCAAACACCGGGGAGCTGTTTTTT
TRBV7-2,-,-,TRBJ2-7,CASSLVPAAVGEQYF,TGTGCCAGCAGCTTGGTCCCAGCAGCTGTCGGCGAGCAGTACTTC
TRBV7-2,-,-,TRBJ2-3,CASSADRDTQYF,TGTGCCAGCAGCGCCGACCGGGATACGCAGTATTTT
TRBV27,TRBD1,-,TRBJ1-5,CASSRDSPNQPQHF,TGTGCCAGCAGCAGGGACAGCCCTAATCAGCCCCAGCATTTT
TRBV29-1,-,-,TRBJ2-3,CSVGGEGGPPVDTQYF,TGCAGCGTTGGTGGCGAGGGGGGGCCCCCTGTAGATACGCAGTATTTT
TRBV6-5,-,-,TRBJ1-3,CASSSYTSGNTIYF,TGTGCCAGCAGTTCGTACACCTCTGGAAACACCATATATTTT
TRBV2,-,-,TRBJ2-3,CASSDVRGPSTDTQYF,TGTGCCAGCAGTGATGTACGGGGGCCGAGCACAGATACGCAGTATTTT
TRBV2,-,-,TRBJ2-3,CASSFSADTQYF,TGTGCCAGCAGTTTTAGCGCAGATACGCAGTATTTT
TRBV7-9,TRBD2,-,TRBJ2-2,CASSLRGTSGSQPGELFF,TGTGCCAGCAGCTTACGAGGGACTAGCGGCTCTCAGCCCGGGGAGCTGTTTTTT
TRBV20-1,-,-,TRBJ2-2,CSARSGGELFF,TGCAGTGCTAGATCGGGCGGGGAGCTGTTTTTT
TRBV19,TRBD1,few,TRBJ2-2,CASRDRGSTGELFF,TGTGCCAGTAGGGACAGGGGGAGCACCGGGGAGCTGTTTTTT
TRBV10-3,-,-,TRBJ1-1,CAISERGFLGGAFF,TGTGCCATCAGTGAGAGGGGGTTCTTAGGCGGAGCTTTCTTT
TRBV6-6,TRBD1,-,TRBJ1-2,CASKHFGTGFYGHTF,TGTGCCAGCAAACATTTCGGGACAGGATTCTATGGCCACACCTTC
TRBV29-1,-,-,TRBJ1-1,CSAGYGDTEAFF,TGCAGCGCCGGATATGGGGACACTGAAGCTTTCTTT
TRBV9,-,-,TRBJ1-3,CASSVQGFSGNTIYF,TGTGCCAGCAGCGTCCAGGGTTTCTCTGGAAACACCATATATTTT
TRBV4-3,-,-,TRBJ2-5,CASSQVEEETQYF,TGCGCCAGCAGCCAAGTGGAAGAAGAGACCCAGTACTTC
TRBV5-1,TRBD2,few,TRBJ2-3,CASSPGTSGSTDTQYF,TGCGCCAGCAGCCCCGGGACTAGCGGAAGCACAGATACGCAGTATTTT
TRBV7-2,TRBD1,-,TRBJ2-5,CASSYRDRPQETQYF,TGTGCCAGCAGCTACCGGGACAGACCCCAAGAGACCCAGTACTTC
TRBV25-1,-,-,TRBJ1-4,CASRSSHEKLFF,TGTGCCAGCAGGAGTAGCCATGAAAAACTGTTTTTT
TRBV29-1,TRBD1,-,TRBJ1-1,CSVGQGNTEAFF,TGCAGCGTGGGACAGGGGAACACTGAAGCTTTCTTT
TRBV6-5,TRBD1,-,TRBJ1-2,CASSYQGQVGGYTF,TGTGCCAGCAGTTACCAGGGACAGGTCGGCGGCTACACCTTC